What follows are 26 T cell receptor beta chains derived from one specimen sequenced in a study of beta chain features in type 1 diabetes. Antigen specificity for these receptors is unknown. Expressed TCRB transcripts were sequenced after all isolated RNA was converted to cDNA. Assay: immunoSEQ multiplex PCR; the TCRdb copy retains only in-frame clones and omits some. This table has 630,000 or so clones, over 12% appearing once. General observations from the study: In all four CD4+ subsets, TCRB CDR3 length was significantly, moderately reduced in type 1 diabetes.

The sample consisted of naive CD4+ T cells from blood. The source is a man younger than 30 with type 1 diabetes.

V usage is TRBV30 and J usage is TRBJ1-3; D gene uncertain. CDR1 GTSNPN and CDR2 SVGIG come from the germline V gene (reference sequence). V lost 5 bases and J lost 4, with 6 bases in between. The CDR3 consists of 11 residues. In DNA form, the CDR3 reads TGTGCCTGGGTGGGGGGAAACACCATATATTTT. Translating it yields CAWVGGNTIYF.

The V call is TRBV23-1, the J call TRBJ1-5, with 9 bases that match TRBD1. TRBV23-1 is flagged as an ORF with uncertain function. This CDR3 is built from 19 residues. V lost 2 bases, J lost 0 bases, and 11 bases stayed unmatched. The CDR3 DNA reads TGCGCCAGCAGTCAAACAGGGGGCAAGGAGGACGGTAGCAATCAGCCCCAGCATTTT. Protein product: CASSQTGGKEDGSNQPQHF.

Note on this clone: This CDR3 is also generated by other DNA sequences in the sample. This chain uses TRBV5-1 with TRBJ2-5; TRBD2 agrees at 11 bases. CDR1 is SGHRS and CDR2 is YFSETQ in the germline V gene. The ends lost 3 bases at V and 2 bases at J; junction bases unmatched: 3. This CDR3 comprises 15 residues. The DNA for the CDR3 is TGCGCCAGCAGCTCGGGACTAGCGGTTCAAGAGACCCAGTACTTC. This translates into CASSSGLAVQETQYF.

The chain recombines TRBV9 with TRBJ1-2, with TRBD1 as a possible D gene (5 bases). This CDR3 spans 14 amino acids. Trimming left V 3 bases short and J 4 bases short, with 13 bases between. Germline V gene lookup returns CDR1 SGDLS and CDR2 YYNGEE. CDR3 in amino acids: CASSAEGRAYGYTF. In DNA, the CDR3 is TGTGCCAGCAGCGCCGAGGGCAGGGCCTATGGCTACACCTTC.

This sequence joins TRBV14 and TRBJ2-1; D is tentatively TRBD1 or TRBD2 (5 bases each). Trimming cost V 3 bases and J 5 bases, with 20 bases left between them. Per germline, CDR1 SGHDN and CDR2 FVKESK. This CDR3 region has 17 residues. The CDR3 sequence is CASSQAAGTPSHNEQFF. DNA of the CDR3: TGTGCCAGCAGCCAGGCCGCCGGGACCCCATCGCACAATGAGCAGTTCTTC.

In this sample, this clone turned up a few times. This sequence joins TRBV5-1 and TRBJ2-7, with TRBD1 identical over 9 bases. CDR1 and CDR2 (germline): SGHRS, YFSETQ. CDR3 length: 16 residues. V was pared by 4 bases and J by 0 bases, with 8 bases of the junction left unmatched. The CDR3 DNA reads as TGCGCCAGCAGCACCCCGGGACAGGGAAACTCCTACGAGCAGTACTTC. Amino acid sequence: CASSTPGQGNSYEQYF.

The chain couples TRBV15 to TRBJ1-2, with D possibly being TRBD1 (5 bases). CDR1 and CDR2 (germline): LNHNV, YYDKDF (reference sequence). The CDR3 loop spans 14 amino acids. Between the trimmed V and J ends, which lost 1 base and 6 bases, there was a span of 12 bases. The CDR3: CATSRGRQGDGYTF. Here the CDR3 DNA reads TGTGCCACCAGCAGAGGAAGGCAGGGTGATGGCTACACCTTC.

V and J are TRBV6-5 and TRBJ1-1; D is unresolved. V lost 7 bases and J lost 1, with 13 bases in between. The CDR3 has 14 amino acids. Germline V gene sequence: CDR1 MNHEY, CDR2 SVGAGI. CDR3 protein: CASNRLQGNTEAFF. DNA of the CDR3: TGTGCCAGCAATCGGCTCCAAGGGAACACTGAAGCTTTCTTT.

This chain uses TRBV7-6 with TRBJ1-1; D is uncertain. V was shortened by 5 bases and J by 4 bases, with 14 bases between the two germline ends. The CDR3 consists of 14 residues. CDR1 is SGHVS and CDR2 is FNYEAQ in the germline V gene. The CDR3 sequence is CASSPQEGVTEAFF. In nucleotides, the CDR3 is TGTGCCAGCAGCCCTCAGGAGGGAGTCACTGAAGCTTTCTTT.

Note on this clone: The sample has other DNA sequences that encode this CDR3 too. This chain joins TRBV20-1 and TRBJ2-5, with no clear D. Germline CDR1 and CDR2: DFQATT and SNEGSKA (reference sequence). The CDR3 runs 10 residues. The germline V and J ends were trimmed by 5 bases and 3 bases, with 4 bases remaining between them. CDR3 sequence (DNA): TGCAGTGCTGCCAAAGAGACCCAGTACTTC. It specifies CSAAKETQYF.

The V call is TRBV11-2, the J call TRBJ2-2; 14 bases align to TRBD2. The germline V gene encodes CDR1 SGHAT and CDR2 FQNNGV. V trimming: 1 base; J trimming: 8 bases; junction bases outside the gene matches: 6. The CDR3 runs to 17 residues. The CDR3 sequence is CASSLVEGLAGEGELFF. The CDR3, as DNA: TGTGCCAGCAGCTTAGTAGAGGGACTAGCGGGAGAGGGGGAGCTGTTTTTT.

The table lists this clone with a few counts. This chain links TRBV5-4 with TRBJ2-7, with D possibly being TRBD1 (7 bases). Trimming removed 3 bases from V and 3 bases from J, with 13 bases in between. The CDR3 runs 14 residues. Germline V CDR1 and CDR2: SGHNT, YYREEE (reference sequence). In DNA, the CDR3 is TGTGCCAGCAGCTCAGGGGGGCGCAACTACGAGCAGTACTTC. As protein: CASSSGGRNYEQYF.

This clone occurred a few times. This chain links TRBV5-5 with TRBJ2-7; TRBD1 is a possible D gene (5 bases). The CDR3 is made up of 12 amino acids. The germline V gene encodes CDR1 SGHKS and CDR2 YYEKEE (reference sequence). V lost 3 bases, J lost 3 bases, and 7 bases lay in between. CDR3 region: CASSSDIYEQYF. CDR3 nucleotides: TGTGCCAGCAGCTCGGACATCTACGAGCAGTACTTC.

This chain uses TRBV14 with TRBJ2-1; D call uncertain. Trimming took 8 bases from V and 2 from J, leaving 10 bases between them. This CDR3 contains 13 residues. CDR1 and CDR2 (germline): SGHDN, FVKESK. CDR3 region: CASCKDPYNEQFF. CDR3 bases: TGTGCCAGCTGCAAGGATCCCTACAATGAGCAGTTCTTC.

This clone was observed a few times. The rearrangement joins TRBV11-2 to TRBJ2-3; 8 bases are a match to TRBD2. The CDR3 sequence is 15 residues long. V trimming: 6 bases; J trimming: 3 bases; junction bases outside the gene matches: 8. The V gene's germline CDR1 is SGHAT and CDR2 FQNNGV. The CDR3 region has the DNA TGTGCCAGCAGGACCATAGCGGGAAGAACAGATACGCAGTATTTT. It specifies CASRTIAGRTDTQYF. Supplemented by reference TRBV11-2 and TRBJ2-3, the full variable domain reads EAGVAQSPRYKIIEKRQSVAFWCNPISGHATLYWYQQILGQGPKLLIQFQNNGVVDDSQLPKDRFSAERLKGVDSTLKIQPAKLEDSAVYLCASRTIAGRTDTQYFGPGTRLTVL.

The gene calls are TRBV10-1 and TRBJ2-3; D is unresolved. The CDR3 contains 16 residues. The germline V and J ends were trimmed by 2 bases and 3 bases, with 15 bases remaining between them. Germline-derived CDR1 and CDR2 are WNHNN and SYGVQD (reference sequence). The CDR3 protein is CASSEPPSTRTDTQYF. In nucleotides, the CDR3 is TGCGCCAGCAGTGAGCCGCCCTCAACGAGAACAGATACGCAGTATTTT.

Only a few counts were recorded for this clone. The V call is TRBV25-1, the J call TRBJ2-1; 8 positions match TRBD2. V trimming: 10 bases; J trimming: 14 bases; junction bases outside the gene matches: 19. Germline V gives CDR1 MGHDK, CDR2 SYGVNS. CDR3 length: 14 amino acids. The CDR3 DNA follows: TGTGCCAACCTAGCGGGCCGCCCTGTCCGTCGGGAGTTCTTC. It encodes CANLAGRPVRREFF.

This clone was seen only a few times. The rearrangement uses TRBV7-6 and TRBJ2-3; D is undetermined. Germline CDR1 reads SGHVS; CDR2 reads FNYEAQ. The CDR3 is 12 amino acids. V was cut by 2 bases and J by 4 bases, with 4 bases left in between. In DNA form, the CDR3 reads TGTGCCAGCAGCTTACAGGCAGATACGCAGTATTTT. It is translated as CASSLQADTQYF. Together with reference TRBV7-6 and TRBJ2-3, the CDR3 gives the full variable domain: GAGVSQSPRYKVTKRGQDVALRCDPISGHVSLYWYRQALGQGPEFLTYFNYEAQQDKSGLPNDRFSAERPEGSISTLTIQRTEQRDSAMYRCASSLQADTQYFGPGTRLTVL.

The rearrangement links TRBV10-3 to TRBJ2-1; D is unresolved. The CDR3 spans 12 residues. The ends were cut back, 4 bases at V and 10 bases at J, with 11 bases in the middle. The germline V gene has CDR1 ENHRY and CDR2 SYGVKD. CDR3 sequence: CAISGVGKEQFF. CDR3 coding DNA: TGTGCCATCAGTGGAGTTGGTAAGGAGCAGTTCTTC.

This clone was seen a handful of times. The chain recombines TRBV4-2 with TRBJ2-5; TRBD2 matches 10 bases. This CDR3 region has 16 residues. Germline CDR1 is LGHNA and CDR2 is YNFKEQ. J lost 2 bases, V lost 4 bases, and 7 bases had no gene match. In DNA, the CDR3 is TGTGCCAGCAGCCCCGCTAGCGGGAGAATACAAGAGACCCAGTACTTC. Its translation: CASSPASGRIQETQYF.

V usage is TRBV2 and J usage is TRBJ1-1; no clear D. V lost 3 bases and J lost 6, with 20 bases in between. The germline gives CDR1 SNHLY, CDR2 FYNNEI. CDR3 length: 16 amino acids. The CDR3 loop reads CASSDRFLGVVSEAFF. The CDR3, as DNA: TGTGCCAGCAGTGACCGGTTCTTGGGCGTTGTCTCTGAAGCTTTCTTT.

This clone was picked up a small number of times. The chain employs TRBV6-1 and TRBJ2-1, with D unclear. The V gene's germline CDR1 is MNHNS and CDR2 SASEGT. Deletions cut 6 bases from V and 10 bases from J, with 13 bases between. The CDR3 sequence is 12 residues long. As DNA, the CDR3 is TGTGCCAGCAGCATCATAAGCCACGAGCAGTTCTTC. It codes for CASSIISHEQFF.

This chain links TRBV6-6 with TRBJ2-7, with 11 positions matching TRBD1. The ends lost 7 bases at V and 7 bases at J; junction bases unmatched: 6. The V gene's germline CDR1 is MNHNY and CDR2 SVGAGI (reference sequence). The CDR3 spans 13 residues. Here the CDR3 reads CASTDRGLREQYF. In DNA, the CDR3 is TGTGCCAGCACGGACAGGGGGCTCAGAGAGCAGTACTTC.

This clone was counted between two and nine times. This rearrangement joins TRBV7-2 to TRBJ1-2; a possible D gene is TRBD1 (6 bases). With 8 bases removed from V and 6 bases from J, the gap between germline ends came to 19 bases. Germline V gene sequence: CDR1 SGHTA, CDR2 FQGNSA. The CDR3 length is 14 residues. CDR3 bases: TGTGCCAGCGGAGTAAGGGGGTTTGAAGATGGCTACACCTTC. This gives the protein CASGVRGFEDGYTF.

The rearrangement uses TRBV2 and TRBJ2-5; D is unclear. CDR1 is SNHLY, CDR2 FYNNEI, per germline. Trimming removed 4 bases at V and 13 bases at J, with 13 bases between. The length of the CDR3 is 11 residues. The CDR3 reads CASSVEAVRYF. In DNA form, the CDR3 reads TGTGCCAGCAGTGTTGAGGCAGTTAGGTACTTC.

This clone was picked up a small number of times. The chain links TRBV6-1 to TRBJ1-1, with D unresolved. Germline values: CDR1 MNHNS, CDR2 SASEGT. CDR3 length equals 14 residues. V lost 3 bases to trimming and J lost 4 bases, with 12 bases between them. CDR3 in amino acids: CASSDAGEATEAFF. The DNA of the CDR3 is TGTGCCAGCAGTGACGCGGGTGAGGCCACTGAAGCTTTCTTT.